The clone carrying this TCR beta chain was detected only a few times. As yet, its antigen is unknown. This sample stems from a study of cytomegalovirus exposure and HLA in healthy donors. Study outcomes and limitations: Across donors, sequencing depth was assumed by presence/absence analyses to be roughly uniform. An analysis done earlier found most TCR beta V segments productive about 90% or about 30% of the time. In a later analysis, TCR beta V- and J-gene trimming was associated with a missense DCLRE1C variant.

The length of the CDR3 is 16 residues. V lost 3 bases to trimming and J lost 1 base; unmatched junction nucleotides: 9. CDR1 is KGHSH and CDR2 is LQKENI in the germline V gene. 13 Jbeta primers and 60 Vbeta primers were used for the PCR. Assay: immunoSEQ multiplex PCR; the TCRdb copy retains only in-frame clones and omits some. The profile shows roughly 100,000 clones, 9.5% to 13% of them singletons. This sequence originates from a man aged 35 to 55 in good health and CMV-seropositive. Specimen: PBMCs. The V and J genes are TRBV18 and TRBJ2-7; 7 nucleotides match TRBD1. CDR3 sequence: CASSPRTGQGSYEQYF. As DNA, the CDR3 is TGTGCCAGCTCACCGCGGACAGGTCAAGGATCCTACGAGCAGTACTTC.